These 23 T cell receptor beta chains came from one sample sequenced in a study of chemoradiotherapy in HPV16-positive cancers (dated by TCRdb to the early 2020s). Libraries were constructed by the immunoSEQ multiplex PCR assay. Imported from immuneACCESS, the table was reduced by TCRdb to in-frame sequences with V and J called. These copies leave out some clones; in studies compared against another copy, an unresolved V gene accounts for under half, and the cause of the remainder is not known. This sample is represented by more than 1,200 clones; 70% to 90% of them were singletons. Approximately 3.6% of the sample is held by the ten biggest clonotypes. Source: tumor tissue, taken from a patient who underwent chemoradiotherapy. Receptors originate from a human donor with HPV-associated anogenital cancer.

This clone was counted once. The chain employs TRBV28 and TRBJ2-1, with 10 bases fitting TRBD2. The CDR3 has 14 residues. Germline loops: CDR1 MDHEN, CDR2 SYDVKM. V lost 6 bases, J lost 8 bases, and 7 bases stayed unmatched. This CDR3 reads CASSIAGGWDEQFF. For the CDR3, the DNA is TGTGCCAGCAGCATAGCGGGGGGCTGGGATGAGCAGTTCTTC.

This clone was seen once. The rearrangement uses TRBV2 and TRBJ2-3; tentative D call: TRBD2 (5 bases). Looked up from germline, CDR1 is SNHLY and CDR2 is FYNNEI. V gave up 9 bases and J gave up 4 bases, with 14 bases separating them. This CDR3 region has 13 residues. The CDR3 DNA sequence: TGTGCCAGACAGCGGATTGTGCCAGATACGCAGTATTTT. It yields the protein CARQRIVPDTQYF.

The chain carries TRBV2 and TRBJ2-5; 13 nucleotides line up with TRBD2. The end of the DNA is better explained by TRBJ2-7, so the J call may be wrong. The germline V gene encodes CDR1 SNHLY and CDR2 FYNNEI. The length of the CDR3 is 17 residues. The CDR3 spells CASMSRTSGRVSYEQYF. The CDR3 DNA reads as TGTGCCAGCATGAGTAGGACTAGCGGGAGAGTCTCCTACGAGCAGTACTTC.

This chain uses TRBV5-1 with TRBJ2-3; 8 nucleotides agree with TRBD2. Germline lookup yields CDR1 SGHRS and CDR2 YFSETQ. The junction had 6 bases not matched to a gene; V was cut back by 3 bases and J by 0 bases. The length of the CDR3 is 16 residues. The CDR3 sequence: CASSSGTRASTDTQYF. The CDR3 DNA reads TGCGCCAGCAGCTCGGGGACTAGAGCTAGCACAGATACGCAGTATTTT. Full variable domain (remainder filled in from reference TRBV5-1 and TRBJ2-3): KAGVTQTPRYLIKTRGQQVTLSCSPISGHRSVSWYQQTPGQGLQFLFEYFSETQRNKGNFPGRFSGRQFSNSRSEMNVSTLELGDSALYLCASSSGTRASTDTQYFGPGTRLTVL.

In DNA, the CDR3 is TGTGCCAGCAGTTCGTGGCTAGCGGGGGGTAGCACAGATACGCAGTATTTT. Translating it yields CASSSWLAGGSTDTQYF. This chain uses TRBV27 with TRBJ2-3, with 11 bases lining up with TRBD2. This CDR3 has 17 residues. The J segment lost 0 bases and the V segment lost 4 bases, leaving 6 bases of the junction unmatched. Germline CDR1 and CDR2: MNHEY and SMNVEV (reference sequence).

The rearrangement links TRBV4-2 to TRBJ2-7; D is unclear. Germline loops: CDR1 LGHNA, CDR2 YNFKEQ. V shed 4 bases and J shed 3 bases, with 13 bases lying between them. The CDR3 is 14 residues long. CDR3 loop: CASSPLIGRYEQYF. The CDR3 DNA is TGTGCCAGCAGCCCACTAATTGGGCGCTACGAGCAGTACTTC.

This clone was counted a few times. The chain employs TRBV28 and TRBJ1-5, with D maybe TRBD1 (5 bases). Germline V gives CDR1 MDHEN, CDR2 SYDVKM. V lost 7 bases to trimming and J lost 4 bases, with 17 bases between them. The CDR3 is 15 residues long. This chain's CDR3 is CASTLAGPRNQPQHF. The CDR3 coding sequence is TGTGCCAGCACCTTGGCGGGACCGCGTAATCAGCCCCAGCATTTT.

The CDR3 is CASSYTSDNYGYTF. As DNA, the CDR3 is TGTGCCAGCAGTTATACAAGCGATAACTATGGCTACACCTTC. This chain joins TRBV6-6 and TRBJ1-2; D is unresolved. The germline CDR1 and CDR2 sequences are MNHNY and SVGAGI (reference sequence). V lost 3 bases and J 1 base, leaving 9 bases between the germline ends. The CDR3 is 14 amino acids.

The genes are TRBV2 and TRBJ2-7; 9 bases agree with TRBD1. The CDR3 has 15 residues. Germline V gene sequence: CDR1 SNHLY, CDR2 FYNNEI. With 4 bases clipped from V and 0 bases from J, the junction kept 4 bases outside the gene matches. The CDR3 DNA sequence: TGTGCCAGCAGTGGTGACAGGGGGAGCTCCTACGAGCAGTACTTC. The encoded protein is CASSGDRGSSYEQYF.

This rearrangement joins TRBV30 to TRBJ1-4, with TRBD1 identical over 8 bases. J lost 7 bases, V lost 5 bases, and 0 bases had no gene match. Per germline, CDR1 GTSNPN and CDR2 SVGIG (reference sequence). The CDR3 is made up of 11 amino acids. CDR3 sequence (DNA): TGTGCCTGGGGACAGGGTGAAAAACTGTTTTTT. It codes for CAWGQGEKLFF. Drawing the rest from reference TRBV30 and TRBJ1-4, the complete variable domain is SQTIHQWPATLVQPVGSPLSLECTVEGTSNPNLYWYRQAAGRGLQLLFYSVGIGQISSEVPQNLSASRPQDRQFILSSKKLLLSDSGFYLCAWGQGEKLFFGSGTQLSVL.

The V call is TRBV27, the J call TRBJ1-5; tentative D call: TRBD1 (5 bases). This CDR3 contains 15 residues. V shed 1 base and J shed 6 bases, with 13 bases lying between them. Germline loops: CDR1 MNHEY, CDR2 SMNVEV (reference sequence). This chain's CDR3 is CASSLYGGEGQPQHF. CDR3 bases: TGTGCCAGCAGTTTATACGGGGGAGAGGGTCAGCCCCAGCATTTT.

The chain combines TRBV19 with TRBJ1-1; the match to TRBD1 covers 11 bases. This CDR3 comprises 15 residues. Germline assignment: CDR1 LNHDA and CDR2 SQIVND (reference sequence). The trim removed 8 bases at V and 4 bases at J, leaving 9 bases unmatched. CDR3 amino acids: CASGGQGALRTEAFF. CDR3 bases: TGTGCCAGTGGAGGACAGGGGGCGCTTCGCACTGAAGCTTTCTTT.

The chain employs TRBV5-4 and TRBJ2-3; D ambiguous. This CDR3 contains 15 residues. Trimming shortened V by 3 bases and J by 2 bases, and 13 bases separated the two germline ends. The germline gives CDR1 SGHNT, CDR2 YYREEE (reference sequence). The CDR3 DNA is TGTGCCAGCAGCTCGGGTGGAGAACTCACAGATACGCAGTATTTT. Translating gives CASSSGGELTDTQYF.

The chain couples TRBV4-1 to TRBJ2-3; the D gene is possibly TRBD2 (5 bases). This CDR3 region has 15 residues. Trimming shortened V by 3 bases and J by 0 bases, and 10 bases separated the two germline ends. Germline values: CDR1 MGHRA, CDR2 YSYEKL. CDR3 amino acids: CASSQRAGSTDTQYF. The CDR3 DNA follows: TGCGCCAGCAGCCAGAGGGCGGGTAGCACAGATACGCAGTATTTT.

CDR3 sequence: CASSAPALTGAAQYF. The CDR3 nucleotides read TGTGCCAGCAGCGCTCCGGCACTGACAGGGGCTGCGCAGTACTTC. V is TRBV6-6 and J is TRBJ2-7; TRBD1 matches 8 bases. CDR3 length equals 15 residues. Germline CDR1 MNHNY, CDR2 SVGAGI (reference sequence). With V trimmed by 6 bases and J by 9 bases, 16 bases remained unmatched.

The chain has TRBV2 and TRBJ2-1, with D perhaps being TRBD1 or TRBD2 (5 bases each). CDR3 length equals 14 residues. Germline V gene lookup returns CDR1 SNHLY and CDR2 FYNNEI. The V end was cut by 6 bases, the J end by 0 bases, with 9 bases between. The CDR3 DNA follows: TGTGCCAGCAGCGAGGGGAGCTCCTACAATGAGCAGTTCTTC. This codes for CASSEGSSYNEQFF.

There are a few counts of this clone. The chain is built from TRBV5-1 and TRBJ2-1; D gene ambiguous. The CDR3 length is 16 residues. Per germline, CDR1 SGHRS and CDR2 YFSETQ. The ends were cut back, 1 base at V and 0 bases at J, with 11 bases in the middle. The CDR3 DNA sequence: TGCGCCAGCAGCTTGACTTCCTTTAGCTCCTACAATGAGCAGTTCTTC. Translating it yields CASSLTSFSSYNEQFF.

The chain uses TRBV30 and TRBJ2-5; D gene uncertain. CDR1 is GTSNPN, CDR2 SVGIG, per germline (reference sequence). The CDR3 totals 14 residues. With 0 bases removed from V and 4 bases from J, the gap between germline ends came to 12 bases. The CDR3 loop reads CAWSVETARETQYF. Here the CDR3 DNA reads TGTGCCTGGAGTGTAGAGACCGCCCGAGAGACCCAGTACTTC.

The V call is TRBV2, the J call TRBJ2-7; no clear D gene. Trimming cost V 5 bases and J 3 bases, with 17 bases left between them. The CDR3 runs to 15 residues. CDR1 is SNHLY, CDR2 FYNNEI, per germline. CDR3 DNA sequence: TGTGCCAGCAGTAGGGTGGGGTCGGAAAACTACGAGCAGTACTTC. Translation: CASSRVGSENYEQYF.

This chain uses TRBV5-4 with TRBJ1-2, with no clear D. This CDR3 is 15 amino acids long. CDR1 and CDR2 from the germline V gene are SGHNT and YYREEE (reference sequence). The V gene lost 0 bases and the J gene lost 4 bases, with 13 bases spanning the gap. This CDR3 reads CASSLGGSGVYGYTF. The CDR3 nucleotides are TGTGCCAGCAGCTTGGGCGGATCTGGGGTCTATGGCTACACCTTC.

The chain carries TRBV27 and TRBJ2-3; D is perhaps TRBD2 (7 bases). The germline V gene has CDR1 MNHEY and CDR2 SMNVEV (reference sequence). Trimming removed 3 bases from V and 4 bases from J, with 14 bases in between. This CDR3 has 15 amino acids. CDR3 DNA sequence: TGTGCCAGCAGTTTGGGAGGGGGGGCCCCAGATACGCAGTATTTT. Translating it yields CASSLGGGAPDTQYF.

In this sample, this clone turned up once. The sample contains more than one DNA sequence encoding this CDR3. This sequence joins TRBV11-2 and TRBJ2-5; D gene uncertain. The CDR3 is 11 residues long. V lost 3 bases and J 4 bases, leaving 3 bases between the germline ends. Germline CDR1 SGHAT, CDR2 FQNNGV. The CDR3 loop reads CASSLGETQYF. CDR3 DNA sequence: TGTGCCAGCAGCTTGGGAGAGACCCAGTACTTC.

The chain couples TRBV11-3 to TRBJ2-7, with D tentatively TRBD1 (6 bases). Germline loops: CDR1 SGHNT, CDR2 YENEEA. The CDR3 has 14 residues. V lost 1 base and J 3 bases, leaving 10 bases between the germline ends. CDR3 in DNA: TGTGCCAGCAGCTTAGCTGCACAGGGCTACGAGCAGTACTTC. Translating gives CASSLAAQGYEQYF. Based on the CDR3 plus reference TRBV11-3 and TRBJ2-7, the full variable domain is EAGVVQSPRYKIIEKKQPVAFWCNPISGHNTLYWYLQNLGQGPELLIRYENEEAVDDSQLPKDRFSAERLKGVDSTLKIQPAELGDSAVYLCASSLAAQGYEQYFGPGTRLTVT.